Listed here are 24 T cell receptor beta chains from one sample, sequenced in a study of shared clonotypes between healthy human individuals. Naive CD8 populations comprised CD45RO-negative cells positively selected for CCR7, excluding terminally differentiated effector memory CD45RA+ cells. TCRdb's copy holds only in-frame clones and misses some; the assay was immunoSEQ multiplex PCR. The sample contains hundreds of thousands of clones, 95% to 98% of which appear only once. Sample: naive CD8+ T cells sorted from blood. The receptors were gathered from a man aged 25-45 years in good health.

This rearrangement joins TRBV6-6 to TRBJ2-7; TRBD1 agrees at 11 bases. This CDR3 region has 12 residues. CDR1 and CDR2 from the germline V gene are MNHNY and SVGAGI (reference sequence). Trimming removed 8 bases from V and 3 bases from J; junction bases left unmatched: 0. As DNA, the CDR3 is TGTGCCAGCGGGACAGGGGGCTACGAGCAGTACTTC. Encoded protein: CASGTGGYEQYF.

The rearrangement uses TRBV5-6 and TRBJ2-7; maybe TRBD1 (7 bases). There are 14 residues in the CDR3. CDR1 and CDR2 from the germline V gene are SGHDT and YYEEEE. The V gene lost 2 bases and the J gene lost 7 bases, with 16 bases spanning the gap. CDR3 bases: TGTGCCAGCAGCTTAGGGGGCGGGGTAGGGGAGCAGTACTTC. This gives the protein CASSLGGGVGEQYF.

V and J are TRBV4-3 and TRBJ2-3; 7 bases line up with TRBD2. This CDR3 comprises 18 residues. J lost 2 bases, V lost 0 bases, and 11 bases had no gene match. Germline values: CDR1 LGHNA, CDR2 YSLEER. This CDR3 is CASSQDPTGGINTDTQYF. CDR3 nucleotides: TGCGCCAGCAGCCAAGATCCCACGGGGGGAATCAACACAGATACGCAGTATTTT.

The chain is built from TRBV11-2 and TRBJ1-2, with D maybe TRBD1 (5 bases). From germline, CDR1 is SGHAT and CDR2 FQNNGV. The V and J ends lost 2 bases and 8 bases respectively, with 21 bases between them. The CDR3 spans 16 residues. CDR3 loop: CASSLLFRDGARGYTF. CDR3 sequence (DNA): TGTGCCAGCAGCTTACTATTCCGGGACGGTGCACGCGGCTACACCTTC.

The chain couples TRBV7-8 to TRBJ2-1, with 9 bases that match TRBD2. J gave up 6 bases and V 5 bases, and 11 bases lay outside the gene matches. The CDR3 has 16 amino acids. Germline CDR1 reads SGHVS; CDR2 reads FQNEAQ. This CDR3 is CASSLFGTSSLNEQFF. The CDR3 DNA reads TGTGCCAGCAGCCTTTTCGGGACTAGCAGTCTCAATGAGCAGTTCTTC.

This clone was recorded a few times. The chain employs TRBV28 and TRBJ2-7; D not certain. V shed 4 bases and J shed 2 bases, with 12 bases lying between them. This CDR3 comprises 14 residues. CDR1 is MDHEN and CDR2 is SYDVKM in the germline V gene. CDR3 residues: CASSSPGTTYEQYF. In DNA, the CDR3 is TGTGCCAGCAGTTCTCCCGGCACCACCTACGAGCAGTACTTC.

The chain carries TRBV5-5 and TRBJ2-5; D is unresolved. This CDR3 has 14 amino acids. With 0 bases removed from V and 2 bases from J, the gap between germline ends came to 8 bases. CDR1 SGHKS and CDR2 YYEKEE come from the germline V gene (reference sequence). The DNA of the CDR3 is TGTGCCAGCAGCTTGGCTCTTGGTCAAGAGACCCAGTACTTC. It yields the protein CASSLALGQETQYF.

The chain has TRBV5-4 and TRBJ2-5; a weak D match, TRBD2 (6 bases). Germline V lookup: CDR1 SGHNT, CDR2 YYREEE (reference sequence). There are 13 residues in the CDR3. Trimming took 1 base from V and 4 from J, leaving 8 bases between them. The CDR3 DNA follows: TGTGCCAGCAGCTTGAGGGGAGGAGAGACCCAGTACTTC. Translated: CASSLRGGETQYF. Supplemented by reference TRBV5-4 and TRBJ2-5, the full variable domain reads ETGVTQSPTHLIKTRGQQVTLRCSSQSGHNTVSWYQQALGQGPQFIFQYYREEENGRGNFPPRFSGLQFPNYSSELNVNALELDDSALYLCASSLRGGETQYFGPGTRLLVL.

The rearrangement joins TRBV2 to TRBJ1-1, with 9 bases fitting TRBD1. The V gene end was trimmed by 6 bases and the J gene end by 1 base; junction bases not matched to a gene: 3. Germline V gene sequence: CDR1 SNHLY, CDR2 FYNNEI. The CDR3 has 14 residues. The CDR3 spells CASSMDRGNTEAFF. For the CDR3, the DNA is TGTGCCAGCAGCATGGACAGGGGGAACACTGAAGCTTTCTTT. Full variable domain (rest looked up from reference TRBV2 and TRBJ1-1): EPEVTQTPSHQVTQMGQEVILRCVPISNHLYFYWYRQILGQKVEFLVSFYNNEISEKSEIFDDQFSVERPDGSNFTLKIRSTKLEDSAMYFCASSMDRGNTEAFFGQGTRLTVV.

The CDR3 bases are TGTGCCACCAGCCAAACGGGACTCACAGATACGCAGTATTTT. Translated: CATSQTGLTDTQYF. V gene TRBV15 combines with J gene TRBJ2-3, with D possibly matching TRBD2 (6 bases). V shed 5 bases and J shed 2 bases, with 11 bases lying between them. CDR1 and CDR2 (germline): LNHNV, YYDKDF (reference sequence). The CDR3 covers 14 residues.

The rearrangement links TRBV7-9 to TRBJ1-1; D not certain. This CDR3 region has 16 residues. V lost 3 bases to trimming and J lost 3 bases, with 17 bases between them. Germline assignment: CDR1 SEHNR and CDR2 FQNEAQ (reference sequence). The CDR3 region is CASSFPAGSEDTEAFF. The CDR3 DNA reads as TGTGCCAGCAGCTTTCCCGCGGGGTCGGAAGACACTGAAGCTTTCTTT.

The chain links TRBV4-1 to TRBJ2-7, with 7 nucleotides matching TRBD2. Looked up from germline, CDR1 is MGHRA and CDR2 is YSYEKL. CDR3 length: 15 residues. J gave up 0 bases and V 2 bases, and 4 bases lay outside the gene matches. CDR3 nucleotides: TGCGCCAGCAGCCAACTAGCGGCGAGCTCCTACGAGCAGTACTTC. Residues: CASSQLAASSYEQYF.

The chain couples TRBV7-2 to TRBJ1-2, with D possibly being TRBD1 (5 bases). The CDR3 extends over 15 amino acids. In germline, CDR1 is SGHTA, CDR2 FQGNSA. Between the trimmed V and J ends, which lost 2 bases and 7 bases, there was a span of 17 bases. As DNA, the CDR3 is TGTGCCAGCAGCTTACGTCTGGGGGGTTTTAGTGGCTACACCTTC. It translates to CASSLRLGGFSGYTF. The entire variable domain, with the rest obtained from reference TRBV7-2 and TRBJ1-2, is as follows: GAGVSQSPSNKVTEKGKDVELRCDPISGHTALYWYRQSLGQGLEFLIYFQGNSAPDKSGLPSDRFSAERTGGSVSTLTIQRTQQEDSAVYLCASSLRLGGFSGYTFGSGTRLTVV.

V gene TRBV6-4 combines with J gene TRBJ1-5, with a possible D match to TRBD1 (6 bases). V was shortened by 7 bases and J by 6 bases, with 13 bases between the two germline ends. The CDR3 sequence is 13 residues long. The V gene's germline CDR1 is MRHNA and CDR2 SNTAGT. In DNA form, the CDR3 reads TGTGCCAGCACCTCTTCGGGGGCTCAGCCCCAGCATTTT. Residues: CASTSSGAQPQHF.

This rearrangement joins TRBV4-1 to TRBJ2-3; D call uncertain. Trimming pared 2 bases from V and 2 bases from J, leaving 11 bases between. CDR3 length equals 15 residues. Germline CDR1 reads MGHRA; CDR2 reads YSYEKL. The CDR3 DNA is TGCGCCAGCAGCCAAACACGTATAGCCACAGATACGCAGTATTTT. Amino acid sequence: CASSQTRIATDTQYF.

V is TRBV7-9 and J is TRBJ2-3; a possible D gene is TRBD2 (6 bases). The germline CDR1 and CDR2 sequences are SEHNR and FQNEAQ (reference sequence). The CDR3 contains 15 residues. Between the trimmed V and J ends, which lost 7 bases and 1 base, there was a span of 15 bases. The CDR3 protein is CASKGLGGGTDTQYF. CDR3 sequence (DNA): TGTGCCAGCAAGGGGCTAGGAGGGGGCACAGATACGCAGTATTTT.

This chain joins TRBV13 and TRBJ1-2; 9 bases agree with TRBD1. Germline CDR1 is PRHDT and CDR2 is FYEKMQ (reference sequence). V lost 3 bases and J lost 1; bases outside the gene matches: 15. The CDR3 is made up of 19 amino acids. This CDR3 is CASSFTTETDRGVNYGYTF. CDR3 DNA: TGTGCCAGCAGCTTCACAACGGAAACCGACAGGGGGGTTAACTATGGCTACACCTTC.

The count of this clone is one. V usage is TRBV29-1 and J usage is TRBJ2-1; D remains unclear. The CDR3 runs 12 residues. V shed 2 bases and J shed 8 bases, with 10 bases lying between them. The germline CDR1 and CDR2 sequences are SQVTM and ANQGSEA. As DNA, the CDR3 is TGCAGCGTTGAATTGGCTGAGGATGAGCAGTTCTTC. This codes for CSVELAEDEQFF.

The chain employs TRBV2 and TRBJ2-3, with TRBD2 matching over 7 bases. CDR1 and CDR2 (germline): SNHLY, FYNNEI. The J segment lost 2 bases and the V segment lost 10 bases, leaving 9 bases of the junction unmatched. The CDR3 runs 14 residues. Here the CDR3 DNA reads TGTGCCACCCACTTAGCGGGCACCACAGATACGCAGTATTTT. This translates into CATHLAGTTDTQYF.

CDR3 amino acids: CASSLEGTLTDTQYF. In nucleotides, the CDR3 is TGTGCCAGCAGCTTAGAAGGGACCCTCACAGATACGCAGTATTTT. The rearrangement links TRBV7-9 to TRBJ2-3; possibly TRBD1 or TRBD2 for D (5 bases each). The V gene's germline CDR1 is SEHNR and CDR2 FQNEAQ (reference sequence). The CDR3 runs 15 residues. The V and J ends lost 1 base and 2 bases respectively, with 10 bases between them.

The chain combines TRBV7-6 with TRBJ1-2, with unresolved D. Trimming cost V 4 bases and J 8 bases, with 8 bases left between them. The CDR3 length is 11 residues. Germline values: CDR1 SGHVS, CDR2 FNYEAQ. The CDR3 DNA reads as TGTGCCAGCAGCTCCCTCGGGGGCTACACCTTC. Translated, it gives CASSSLGGYTF.

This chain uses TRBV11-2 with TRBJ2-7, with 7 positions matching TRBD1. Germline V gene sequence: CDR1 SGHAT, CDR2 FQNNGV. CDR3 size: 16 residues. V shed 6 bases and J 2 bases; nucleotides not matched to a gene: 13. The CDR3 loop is CASRFGAGGITYEQYF. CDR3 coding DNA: TGTGCCAGCAGATTCGGGGCAGGGGGAATTACCTACGAGCAGTACTTC.

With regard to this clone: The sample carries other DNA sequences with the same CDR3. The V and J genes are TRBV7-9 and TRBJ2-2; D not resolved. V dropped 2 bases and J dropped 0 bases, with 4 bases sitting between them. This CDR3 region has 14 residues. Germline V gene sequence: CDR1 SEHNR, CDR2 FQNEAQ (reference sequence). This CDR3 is CASSLKANTGELFF. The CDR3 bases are TGTGCCAGCAGCTTAAAGGCGAACACCGGGGAGCTGTTTTTT. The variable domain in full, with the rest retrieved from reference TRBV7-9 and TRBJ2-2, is DTGVSQNPRHKITKRGQNVTFRCDPISEHNRLYWYRQTLGQGPEFLTYFQNEAQLEKSRLLSDRFSAERPKGSFSTLEIQRTEQGDSAMYLCASSLKANTGELFFGEGSRLTVL.

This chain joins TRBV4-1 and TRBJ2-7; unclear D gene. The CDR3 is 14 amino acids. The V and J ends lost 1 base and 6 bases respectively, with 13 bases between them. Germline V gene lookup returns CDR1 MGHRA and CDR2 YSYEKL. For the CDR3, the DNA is TGCGCCAGCAGCCAAGGACCCGGATCCCTCGAGCAGTACTTC. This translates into CASSQGPGSLEQYF.